This T cell receptor (beta chain) was identified during a study of CD8 T cells in ankylosing spondylitis. Whole-study results and caveats: Some of these motif variants have turned up before, in reports on reactive arthritis synovial fluid and blood. According to the report, clones linked to the disease were significantly enriched in matched synovial fluid samples taken from ankylosing spondylitis patients. Disease-linked clones had a CD8+ phenotype and relatively low frequency in peripheral blood.

Scientists made TCR beta libraries using quantitative 5'-RACE with molecular barcodes. TCRdb processed the 5' RACE reads anew with MiXCR; each CDR3 protein has one entry. The profile covers a few hundred thousand distinct CDR3 sequences, with less than 25% appearing a single time and 3.5% taken by the ten largest. On this clonotype itself: Its matching antigen is unknown.

Deletions cut 4 bases from V and 3 bases from J, with 13 bases between. The CDR3 extends over 15 amino acids. Germline V gives CDR1 SGHTA, CDR2 FQGNSA. This rearrangement joins TRBV7-2 to TRBJ1-5, with TRBD1 as a possible D gene (5 bases). This TCR came from a female donor with ankylosing spondylitis or in good health (not recorded which). Sequenced: blood, either unsorted or a sorted T cell fraction (not recorded which). In DNA form, the CDR3 reads TGTGCCAGCAGCTCGCGGGGGAAGAACAATCAGCCCCAGCATTTT. This sequence encodes CASSSRGKNNQPQHF.